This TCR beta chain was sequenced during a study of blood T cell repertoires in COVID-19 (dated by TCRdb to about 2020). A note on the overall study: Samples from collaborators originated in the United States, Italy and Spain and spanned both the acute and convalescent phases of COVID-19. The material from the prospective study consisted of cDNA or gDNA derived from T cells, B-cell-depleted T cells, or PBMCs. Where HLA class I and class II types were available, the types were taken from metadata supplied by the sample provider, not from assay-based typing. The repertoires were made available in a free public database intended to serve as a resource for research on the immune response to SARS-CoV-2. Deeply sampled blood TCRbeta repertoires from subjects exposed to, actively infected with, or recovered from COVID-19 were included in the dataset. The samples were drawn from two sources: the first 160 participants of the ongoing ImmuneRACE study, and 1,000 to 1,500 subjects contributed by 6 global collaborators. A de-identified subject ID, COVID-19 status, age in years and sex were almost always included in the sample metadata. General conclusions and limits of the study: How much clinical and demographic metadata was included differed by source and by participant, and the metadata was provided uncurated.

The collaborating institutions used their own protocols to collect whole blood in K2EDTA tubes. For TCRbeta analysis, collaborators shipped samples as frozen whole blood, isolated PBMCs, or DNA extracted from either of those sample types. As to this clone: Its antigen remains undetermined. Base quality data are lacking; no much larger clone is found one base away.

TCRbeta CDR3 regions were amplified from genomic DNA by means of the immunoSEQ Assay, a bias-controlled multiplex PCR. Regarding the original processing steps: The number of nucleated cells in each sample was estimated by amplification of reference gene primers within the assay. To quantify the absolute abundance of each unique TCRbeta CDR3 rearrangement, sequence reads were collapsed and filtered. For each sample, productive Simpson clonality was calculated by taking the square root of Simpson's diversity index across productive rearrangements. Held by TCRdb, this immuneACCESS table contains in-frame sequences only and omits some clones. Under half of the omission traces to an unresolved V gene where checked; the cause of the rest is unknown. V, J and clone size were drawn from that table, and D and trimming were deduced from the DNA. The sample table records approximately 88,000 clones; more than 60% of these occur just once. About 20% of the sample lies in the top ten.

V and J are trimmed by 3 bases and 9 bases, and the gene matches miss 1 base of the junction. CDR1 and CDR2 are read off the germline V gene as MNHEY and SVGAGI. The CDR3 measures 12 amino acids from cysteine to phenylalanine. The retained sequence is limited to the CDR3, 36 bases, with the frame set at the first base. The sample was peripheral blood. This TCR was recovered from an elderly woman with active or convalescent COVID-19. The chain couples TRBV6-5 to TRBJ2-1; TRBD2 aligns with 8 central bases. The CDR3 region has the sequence CASSYRGGEQFF. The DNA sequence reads TGTGCCAGCAGTTATCGGGGGGGTGAGCAGTTCTTC.